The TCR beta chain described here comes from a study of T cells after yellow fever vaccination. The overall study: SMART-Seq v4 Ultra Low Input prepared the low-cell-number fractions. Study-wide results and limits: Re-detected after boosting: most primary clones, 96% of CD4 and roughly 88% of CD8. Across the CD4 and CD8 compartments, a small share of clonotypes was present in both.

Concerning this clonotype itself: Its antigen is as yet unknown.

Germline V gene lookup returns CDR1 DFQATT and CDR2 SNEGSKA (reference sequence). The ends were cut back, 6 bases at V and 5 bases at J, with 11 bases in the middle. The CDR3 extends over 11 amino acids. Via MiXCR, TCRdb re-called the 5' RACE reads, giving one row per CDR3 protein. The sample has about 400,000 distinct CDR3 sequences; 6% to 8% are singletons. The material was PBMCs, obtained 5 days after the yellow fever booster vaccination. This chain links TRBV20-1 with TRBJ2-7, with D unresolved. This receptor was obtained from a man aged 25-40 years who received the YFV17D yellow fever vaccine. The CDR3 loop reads CSAPYGNEQYF. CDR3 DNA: TGCAGTGCCCCCTACGGAAACGAGCAGTACTTC.